Shown below are 16 T cell receptor beta chains from a single sample sequenced in a study of blood T cell repertoires in COVID-19 (dated by TCRdb to 2020 to 2022). Libraries came from the immunoSEQ multiplex PCR assay. Entries here come from immuneACCESS through TCRdb and include only in-frame sequences with V and J called. Some clones fail to appear in such tables; in the studies checked, an unresolved V gene covers under half of the shortfall, and the cause of the remainder is unknown. In this sample the table shows under 300,000 clones, roughly 90% of which occur a single time. About 2.5% of the sample belongs to the ten largest clones. The sample was PBMCs or T cells enriched from blood (not recorded which). The receptors originated from a woman in her thirties or forties with acute COVID-19.

This chain uses TRBV5-1 with TRBJ2-5; D unresolved. The CDR3 spans 13 residues. The V end lost 3 bases, the J end lost 0 bases, and 6 bases lay between the germline ends. Germline V lookup: CDR1 SGHRS, CDR2 YFSETQ. The CDR3 DNA reads TGCGCCAGCAGCTCCGGTTACCAAGAGACCCAGTACTTC. This sequence encodes CASSSGYQETQYF.

A few counts support this clone. The chain links TRBV2 to TRBJ1-1; D might be TRBD1 (6 bases). CDR3 size: 14 residues. The V end was cut by 7 bases, the J end by 5 bases, with 17 bases between. Germline assignment: CDR1 SNHLY and CDR2 FYNNEI. CDR3: CASTRDTGVTEAFF. The CDR3 nucleotides read TGTGCCAGCACCCGGGACACCGGAGTGACTGAAGCTTTCTTT.

J is TRBJ2-7 and V is TRBV27, with TRBD2 matching over 9 bases. The CDR3 runs to 14 residues. Germline lookup yields CDR1 MNHEY and CDR2 SMNVEV (reference sequence). The V gene end was trimmed by 8 bases and the J gene end by 2 bases; junction bases not matched to a gene: 7. The CDR3 sequence is CASWRAGGPYEQYF. CDR3 nucleotides: TGTGCCAGCTGGAGGGCGGGAGGGCCCTACGAGCAGTACTTC.

The chain couples TRBV7-2 to TRBJ2-7; D is undetermined. Trimming cost V 6 bases and J 2 bases, with 14 bases left between them. Germline lookup yields CDR1 SGHTA and CDR2 FQGNSA. The CDR3 sequence is 14 residues long. CDR3 nucleotide sequence: TGTGCCAGCAGTTGGGTGAGCGAGCCCTACGAGCAGTACTTC. It translates to CASSWVSEPYEQYF.

The V gene is TRBV6-6, the J gene TRBJ1-4; a possible D gene is TRBD1 (6 bases). The CDR3 has 14 amino acids. Germline V gives CDR1 MNHNY, CDR2 SVGAGI (reference sequence). Trimming removed 6 bases at V and 4 bases at J, with 12 bases between. The CDR3, as DNA: TGTGCCAGCAGGGTAGGACAGTATAATGAAAAACTGTTTTTT. Encoded protein: CASRVGQYNEKLFF.

Note on this clone: A junction boundary mismatches the germline segment, possibly from a read error. The chain joins TRBV7-2 to TRBJ2-5, with TRBD2 matching over 10 bases. Germline V gives CDR1 SGHTA, CDR2 FQGNSA. The CDR3 extends over 15 amino acids. In nucleotides, the CDR3 is TGTGCCAGCAGCTTAAGCGGGGGGGACCACGAGACCCAGTACTTC. Protein product: CASSLSGGDHETQYF.

The chain uses TRBV29-1 and TRBJ2-2, with 7 bases lining up with TRBD2. The trim removed 4 bases at V and 5 bases at J, leaving 4 bases unmatched. CDR3 length: 13 amino acids. The germline V gene encodes CDR1 SQVTM and CDR2 ANQGSEA. The CDR3 bases are TGCAGCGTTGGGACTAGATTAACCGGGGAGCTGTTTTTT. This codes for CSVGTRLTGELFF.

Only one count was recorded for this clone. This chain links TRBV24-1 with TRBJ2-5, with TRBD1 identical over 7 bases. Germline CDR1 reads KGHDR; CDR2 reads SFDVKD. The V and J ends lost 3 bases and 5 bases, in that order; junction bases with no gene match: 5. This CDR3 is 14 amino acids long. DNA of the CDR3: TGTGCCACCAGTGATCATGACAGGGTCGAGACCCAGTACTTC. Its protein is CATSDHDRVETQYF.

This clone appeared a single time. The rearrangement links TRBV10-3 to TRBJ1-2; 8 bases line up with TRBD1. Germline V gives CDR1 ENHRY, CDR2 SYGVKD. J lost 1 base, V lost 6 bases, and 19 bases had no gene match. The CDR3 is 19 amino acids. The CDR3 bases are TGTGCCATCAGCGGTGTCGGACAGGGAAAGGGAGAAATTAACTATGGCTACACCTTC. It is translated as CAISGVGQGKGEINYGYTF.

This chain links TRBV11-2 with TRBJ2-1; D not resolved. This CDR3 has 15 amino acids. Germline V gives CDR1 SGHAT, CDR2 FQNNGV. Trimming pared 2 bases from V and 0 bases from J, leaving 8 bases between. In DNA, the CDR3 is TGTGCCAGCAGCTTAAGGCCTAGCTCCTACAATGAGCAGTTCTTC. Its translation is CASSLRPSSYNEQFF. The complete variable domain, with remaining parts taken from reference TRBV11-2 and TRBJ2-1, reads EAGVAQSPRYKIIEKRQSVAFWCNPISGHATLYWYQQILGQGPKLLIQFQNNGVVDDSQLPKDRFSAERLKGVDSTLKIQPAKLEDSAVYLCASSLRPSSYNEQFFGPGTRLTVL.

This clone was observed once. The genes are TRBV19 and TRBJ1-5; TRBD1 agrees at 7 bases. V gave up 6 bases and J gave up 4 bases; unmatched junction bases: 6. Germline lookup yields CDR1 LNHDA and CDR2 SQIVND (reference sequence). The CDR3 is 14 amino acids. CDR3 loop: CASRATGPNQPQHF. Written as DNA, the CDR3 is TGTGCCAGTAGAGCGACAGGGCCGAATCAGCCCCAGCATTTT.

The rearrangement uses TRBV7-9 and TRBJ1-2, with D perhaps TRBD1 (6 bases). Germline V gene lookup returns CDR1 SEHNR and CDR2 FQNEAQ (reference sequence). Trimming left V 1 base short and J 7 bases short, with 13 bases between. The CDR3 runs to 14 residues. CDR3 DNA sequence: TGTGCCAGCAGCTTAGACAGAACAGGGACTGGCTACACCTTC. It yields the protein CASSLDRTGTGYTF.

The chain links TRBV4-1 to TRBJ1-2, with 9 bases lining up with TRBD1. The junction had 6 bases not matched to a gene; V was cut back by 3 bases and J by 1 base. CDR1 is MGHRA, CDR2 YSYEKL, per germline. This CDR3 has 16 amino acids. The CDR3 DNA reads as TGCGCCAGCAGCCAGGGACAGGGTGGGGGTAACTATGGCTACACCTTC. It codes for CASSQGQGGGNYGYTF.

Notes on this clone: The junction departs from the called germline gene at one end, perhaps through a read error. V usage is TRBV11-3 and J usage is TRBJ1-2; TRBD1 matches at 9 bases. The CDR3 length is 13 residues. Germline V gene data show CDR1 as SGHNT and CDR2 as YENEEA. The CDR3 protein is CASSGPGTGIVAF. CDR3 coding DNA: TGTGCCAGCAGCGGACCCGGGACAGGGATCGTAGCCTTC.

V usage is TRBV15 and J usage is TRBJ1-2; 10 bases map to TRBD1. This CDR3 has 16 residues. CDR1 is LNHNV, CDR2 YYDKDF, per germline (reference sequence). V lost 2 bases, J lost 4 bases, and 7 bases stayed unmatched. The CDR3 DNA follows: TGTGCCACCAGCAGACCAGGGACAGGGGCCTTCTATGGCTACACCTTC. Translated, it gives CATSRPGTGAFYGYTF.

This chain joins TRBV27 and TRBJ2-7; 7 bases line up with TRBD2. The trim removed 0 bases at V and 6 bases at J, leaving 5 bases unmatched. The CDR3 has 14 residues. Germline V CDR1 and CDR2: MNHEY, SMNVEV (reference sequence). The CDR3 bases are TGTGCCAGCAGTTTATCCCGGCTAGCGGCCGAGCAGTACTTC. Protein: CASSLSRLAAEQYF.